This T cell receptor (beta chain) was sequenced in a study of shared clonotypes between healthy human individuals. General study results and limits: Among several donors, roughly 5% of naive CD4 clonotypes were found in common. Generally, estimated richness proved larger in naive subsets than it did in memory subsets.

Notes on this clone: The antigen is unknown.

The authors ran the assay at deep level. Sequenced by immunoSEQ multiplex PCR; TCRdb stores in-frame clones only, minus some. The sample lists roughly 2.5 million clones; around nine tenths were seen once. The specimen sequenced was naive CD4+ T cells sorted from blood. As for subset: CD45RA+ positively selected. This receptor was obtained from a man younger than 35 in good health.

The CDR3 sequence is CASSSLPGTSGGYEQYF. The CDR3 DNA reads TGTGCCAGCAGCAGCCTACCCGGGACTAGCGGGGGCTACGAGCAGTACTTC. The chain recombines TRBV14 with TRBJ2-7, with 14 bases aligning to TRBD2. The CDR3 loop spans 17 amino acids. Germline trimming cut 5 bases from V and 3 bases from J; bases unmatched to any gene: 9. Germline-derived CDR1 and CDR2 are SGHDN and FVKESK.